The 14 T cell receptor beta chains below were found in one sample sequenced in a study of cytomegalovirus exposure and HLA in healthy donors (dated by TCRdb to the late 2010s). Library construction relied on the immunoSEQ multiplex PCR assay. For the multiplex PCR, a mixture combining 60 forward primers for TCR Vbeta segments and 13 reverse primers for TCR Jbeta segments was used. Held by TCRdb, this immuneACCESS table contains in-frame sequences only and omits some clones. Under half of the omission traces to an unresolved V gene where checked; the cause of the rest is unknown. For this sample there are hundreds of thousands of clones; about 81% appear just once. The top ten clonotypes cover about 6.1% of the sample. Sequenced sample: PBMCs. The receptor set was obtained from a middle-aged man in good health and CMV-seropositive.

In this sample, this clone turned up a few times. This chain joins TRBV9 and TRBJ1-1; no firm D call. The germline V gene has CDR1 SGDLS and CDR2 YYNGEE. The V and J ends lost 3 bases and 0 bases respectively, with 6 bases between them. CDR3 length equals 13 residues. The DNA of the CDR3 is TGTGCCAGCAGCGGGGAGATGAACACTGAAGCTTTCTTT. Amino acid sequence: CASSGEMNTEAFF.

This chain uses TRBV28 with TRBJ2-7; no definite D call. CDR1 and CDR2 from the germline V gene are MDHEN and SYDVKM. The CDR3 runs to 15 residues. Trimming took off 3 bases at V and 2 bases at J, with 14 bases between the two ends. The CDR3 nucleotides are TGTGCCAGCAGTTTCCAGAGAGGCCCTACCTACGAGCAGTACTTC. Its translation is CASSFQRGPTYEQYF.

The sample holds a few counts of this clone. V and J are TRBV5-1 and TRBJ2-2; the D gene is possibly TRBD2 (7 bases). Germline V lookup: CDR1 SGHRS, CDR2 YFSETQ. This CDR3 has 17 amino acids. Trimming shortened V by 3 bases and J by 3 bases, and 18 bases separated the two germline ends. CDR3 region: CASSSISGGSYTGELFF. CDR3 nucleotide sequence: TGCGCCAGCAGCTCAATCTCGGGGGGCTCTTACACCGGGGAGCTGTTTTTT.

The chain links TRBV30 to TRBJ1-5, with D hard to call. CDR3 size: 13 residues. The V gene's germline CDR1 is GTSNPN and CDR2 SVGIG (reference sequence). Trimming removed 7 bases at V and 4 bases at J, with 14 bases between. This CDR3 is CALSAGRNQPQHF. The CDR3 DNA is TGTGCCTTATCAGCGGGGAGGAATCAGCCCCAGCATTTT.

This clone was counted a single time. CDR3 amino acids: CASQGGRGLYNEQFF. The CDR3 DNA reads as TGTGCCAGCCAAGGCGGCAGGGGGCTTTACAATGAGCAGTTCTTC. This chain joins TRBV6-5 and TRBJ2-1; 8 bases are shared with TRBD1. V gave up 8 bases and J gave up 4 bases; unmatched junction bases: 10. The CDR3 contains 15 residues. The V gene's germline CDR1 is MNHEY and CDR2 SVGAGI.

The chain joins TRBV6-5 to TRBJ1-2; perhaps TRBD1 as D (5 bases). V was shortened by 0 bases and J by 8 bases, with 16 bases between the two germline ends. Per germline, CDR1 MNHEY and CDR2 SVGAGI. The CDR3 consists of 15 residues. CDR3 residues: CASSYSAGDPGGYTF. DNA of the CDR3: TGTGCCAGCAGTTACTCGGCGGGGGATCCGGGAGGCTACACCTTC.

The V call is TRBV18, the J call TRBJ2-1; 8 nucleotides line up with TRBD1. This CDR3 is built from 14 residues. V gave up 3 bases and J gave up 3 bases; unmatched junction bases: 1. Germline-derived CDR1 and CDR2 are KGHSH and LQKENI. The CDR3 reads CASSPDRVYNEQFF. CDR3 in DNA: TGTGCCAGCTCACCGGACAGGGTCTACAATGAGCAGTTCTTC. Filled out from reference TRBV18 and TRBJ2-1, the complete variable domain reads NAGVMQNPRHLVRRRGQEARLRCSPMKGHSHVYWYRQLPEEGLKFMVYLQKENIIDESGMPKERFSAEFPKEGPSILRIQQVVRGDSAAYFCASSPDRVYNEQFFGPGTRLTVL.

The V and J genes are TRBV6-1 and TRBJ1-2; D is uncertain. Germline lookup yields CDR1 MNHNS and CDR2 SASEGT. Trimming took 7 bases from V and 4 from J, leaving 10 bases between them. The length of the CDR3 is 12 residues. CDR3 in DNA: TGTGCCAGCATTACTGCCCCCTATGGCTACACCTTC. The encoded protein is CASITAPYGYTF.

In its sample, this clone was seen once. The V call is TRBV5-4, the J call TRBJ2-7; possible D gene TRBD2, 6 bases. Trimming pared 5 bases from V and 1 base from J, leaving 19 bases between. The V gene's germline CDR1 is SGHNT and CDR2 YYREEE (reference sequence). The CDR3 runs 16 residues. The CDR3 protein is CASRSTSKGNSYEQYV. DNA for the CDR3: TGTGCCAGCAGGTCGACTAGTAAGGGGAATTCCTACGAGCAGTACGTC.

The chain couples TRBV30 to TRBJ2-3; 10 bases align to TRBD2. The CDR3 runs 14 residues. V trimming: 5 bases; J trimming: 6 bases; junction bases outside the gene matches: 8. Looked up from germline, CDR1 is GTSNPN and CDR2 is SVGIG (reference sequence). The CDR3 sequence is CAWGASGSSDTQYF. The CDR3 bases are TGTGCCTGGGGGGCTAGCGGGAGTTCGGATACGCAGTATTTT.

The rearrangement joins TRBV6-5 to TRBJ2-1; 10 bases are shared with TRBD2. Germline-derived CDR1 and CDR2 are MNHEY and SVGAGI. The V and J ends lost 2 bases and 8 bases, in that order; junction bases with no gene match: 6. The CDR3 is 15 amino acids. The CDR3: CASSYSGRGGDEQFF. DNA of the CDR3: TGTGCCAGCAGTTACAGCGGGAGGGGCGGGGATGAGCAGTTCTTC.

The chain joins TRBV10-3 to TRBJ1-1, with D possibly TRBD1 on 6 matching bases. Trimming shortened V by 0 bases and J by 8 bases, and 16 bases separated the two germline ends. The CDR3 runs 15 residues. Germline CDR1 is ENHRY and CDR2 is SYGVKD. The CDR3 DNA reads TGTGCCATCAGTGAGTCGAGTCCCGGGACATACGAAGCTTTCTTT. Translating it yields CAISESSPGTYEAFF.

The CDR3 DNA follows: TGTGCCGCCCACACGAAGACAGGGATGCCCTATGGCTACACCTTC. It encodes CAAHTKTGMPYGYTF. The chain joins TRBV19 to TRBJ1-2; 7 nucleotides align to TRBD1. There are 15 residues in the CDR3. Germline CDR1 LNHDA, CDR2 SQIVND (reference sequence). Unmatched junction bases numbered 16, after V lost 11 bases and J lost 4 bases.

This sequence joins TRBV11-2 and TRBJ1-2; D is unclear. V shed 3 bases and J shed 6 bases, with 14 bases lying between them. Germline assignment: CDR1 SGHAT and CDR2 FQNNGV. The CDR3 spans 14 residues. The DNA for the CDR3 is TGTGCCAGCAGCTTTCTTGACACCAAGGATGGCTACACCTTC. It codes for CASSFLDTKDGYTF.